Given below is one T cell receptor (beta chain) in context. As yet, its antigen is unknown. In the same sample, other DNA sequences code for this CDR3. The sample comes from a study of T cell responses to AZD1222 COVID-19 vaccine. Study-level information: The analysis combined second doses at about 4 or about 12 weeks.

The study's findings and limits: Repertoire samples came only from after the peak T cell response.

This table comes from immunoSEQ multiplex PCR, and its TCRdb copy is limited to in-frame clones, with some not included. The data show under 150,000 clones, more than 90% seen once. The length of the CDR3 is 13 residues. CDR1 GTSNPN and CDR2 SVGIG come from the germline V gene (reference sequence). V was clipped by 3 bases and J by 4 bases, with 10 bases between them. The receptor was isolated from an adult in good health. The rearrangement uses TRBV30 and TRBJ1-5, with D possibly being TRBD1 (5 bases). The sequencing here drew on peripheral blood, taken on day 0 of AZD1222 vaccination. CDR3 sequence (DNA): TGTGCCTGGAGGGGTCGGGGGAATCAGCCCCAGCATTTT. It codes for CAWRGRGNQPQHF.